This TCR beta chain was profiled in a study of monozygotic twins with inflammatory bowel disease. On this clonotype: Its antigen is unidentified.

The CDR3 has 15 residues. Germline V gives CDR1 MNHEY, CDR2 SVGAGI. The authors used about 3,500 ng of total RNA per TCR library. With the 5' RACE reads reprocessed, TCRdb shows one record per CDR3 protein and no DNA. This table holds 120,000 to 150,000 distinct CDR3 sequences. Study-wide points: Cells of different T cell subtypes could not be told apart.

This TCR was sampled from a human donor with ulcerative colitis or Crohn's disease, or a healthy co-twin of an affected twin (not recorded which). The chain carries TRBV6-5 and TRBJ2-7; TCRdb outputs TRBD1, but without DNA this stays unchecked. Input material: blood. The CDR3 reads CASSYLGTASYEQYF.